This TCR beta chain was captured in a study of T cell changes during pregnancy in multiple sclerosis. Sequenced by immunoSEQ multiplex PCR; TCRdb stores in-frame clones only, minus some. The table shows tens of thousands of clones, with more than 90% occurring only once. To note about this clone: The sample holds other DNA sequences that translate to the same CDR3.

The V gene's germline CDR1 is MNHEY and CDR2 SVGAGI. The ends were cut back, 5 bases at V and 3 bases at J, with 9 bases in the middle. The CDR3 covers 13 residues. The material sequenced was peripheral blood, taken in the first trimester of pregnancy. The chain combines TRBV6-5 with TRBJ2-3; D possibly corresponds to TRBD1 (6 bases). The sequence derives from a female donor in good health, enrolled as a control in a pregnancy study. The CDR3 sequence is CASSPTGTDTQYF. The CDR3 nucleotides read TGTGCCAGCAGTCCCACAGGGACAGATACGCAGTATTTT.